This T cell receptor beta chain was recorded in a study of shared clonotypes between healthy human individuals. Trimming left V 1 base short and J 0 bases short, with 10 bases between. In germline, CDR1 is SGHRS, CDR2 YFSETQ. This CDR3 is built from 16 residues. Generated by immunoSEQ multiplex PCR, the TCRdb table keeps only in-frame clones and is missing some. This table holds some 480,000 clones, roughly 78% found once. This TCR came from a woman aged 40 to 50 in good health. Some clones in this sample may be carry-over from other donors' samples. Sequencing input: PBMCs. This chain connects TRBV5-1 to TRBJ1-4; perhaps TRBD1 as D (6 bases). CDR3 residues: CASSLSGATTNEKLFF. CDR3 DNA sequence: TGCGCCAGCAGCTTGTCGGGGGCCACAACTAATGAAAAACTGTTTTTT.